These 18 T cell receptor beta chains were sequenced from one sample in a study of early T cells in non-severe SARS-CoV-2 infection. TCRdb analysed the 5' RACE reads with MiXCR anew, one entry per CDR3 protein. The sample includes 45,000 or so distinct CDR3 sequences, approximately 11% seen only once; the top ten take around a tenth. Material for sequencing was whole blood. These receptors all stem from an adult who was a healthcare worker with PCR-confirmed SARS-CoV-2 infection or an uninfected control (not recorded which).

This clonotype turned up a few times. The V and J genes are TRBV7-9 and TRBJ2-4, with a possible D match to TRBD1 (6 bases). Trimming pared 3 bases from V and 0 bases from J, leaving 15 bases between. Germline CDR1 and CDR2: SEHNR and FQNEAQ (reference sequence). The CDR3 loop spans 17 amino acids. CDR3 DNA: TGTGCCAGCAGCTTGGAACAGGGCGGAATAGCCAAAAACATTCAGTACTTC. Amino acids: CASSLEQGGIAKNIQYF.

As for this clonotype: Sequence at one end of the junction differs from germline and may be a read error. The rearrangement links TRBV6-2 or TRBV6-3 to TRBJ2-6, with 8 positions matching TRBD1. Germline lookup yields CDR1 MNHEY and CDR2 SVGEGT. This CDR3 is 17 amino acids long. CDR3 sequence: CASSKFRDRSGASVLTF. The CDR3 nucleotides are TGTGCCAGCAGTAAATTCCGGGACAGGTCTGGGGCCAGCGTCCTGACTTTC.

This clonotype qualifies as medium-sized. The V call is TRBV6-6, the J call TRBJ1-5, with D perhaps matching TRBD1 (6 bases). V was clipped by 7 bases and J by 7 bases, with 23 bases between them. Germline V lookup: CDR1 MNHNY, CDR2 SVGAGI (reference sequence). This CDR3 region has 16 residues. In nucleotides, the CDR3 is TGTGCCAGCACCTATACACGGACAGCCACCGGGCAGCCCCAGCATTTT. Its protein is CASTYTRTATGQPQHF.

This clonotype was counted at least ten times. The V and J genes are TRBV12-5 and TRBJ1-5; TRBD1 might be the D (5 bases). Trimming took off 6 bases at V and 0 bases at J, with 9 bases between the two ends. The CDR3 is made up of 14 amino acids. CDR1 is LGHNT and CDR2 is FRNRAP in the germline V gene. This CDR3 is CASGRDGSNQPQHF. CDR3 sequence (DNA): TGTGCTAGTGGGCGGGACGGTAGCAATCAGCCCCAGCATTTT.

In this sample, this clonotype turned up a few times. The chain links TRBV7-9 to TRBJ1-4; D perhaps matches TRBD1 (5 bases). This CDR3 comprises 14 residues. With 1 base removed from V and 8 bases from J, the gap between germline ends came to 11 bases. Germline V gene lookup returns CDR1 SEHNR and CDR2 FQNEAQ (reference sequence). CDR3 loop: CASSLDGDQEKLFF. The CDR3 DNA is TGTGCCAGCAGCTTAGACGGGGACCAGGAAAAACTGTTTTTT.

This chain uses TRBV4-1 with TRBJ1-4, with D perhaps TRBD1 (5 bases). The V and J ends lost 3 bases and 0 bases respectively, with 11 bases between them. The CDR3 has 16 residues. Germline values: CDR1 MGHRA, CDR2 YSYEKL. Here the CDR3 DNA reads TGCGCCAGCAGCCATCCCCGGGACTCAACTAATGAAAAACTGTTTTTT. It yields the protein CASSHPRDSTNEKLFF.

This clonotype was seen a few times. The J gene is TRBJ1-6, the V gene TRBV9; TRBD1 matches 9 bases. Unmatched junction bases numbered 5, after V lost 7 bases and J lost 9 bases. This CDR3 contains 13 residues. CDR1 is SGDLS and CDR2 is YYNGEE in the germline V gene. The chain's CDR3 is CASAGTGFSPLHF. The CDR3 bases are TGTGCCAGCGCCGGGACAGGGTTTTCACCCCTCCACTTT. The complete variable domain, with remaining parts taken from reference TRBV9 and TRBJ1-6, reads DSGVTQTPKHLITATGQRVTLRCSPRSGDLSVYWYQQSLDQGLQFLIQYYNGEERAKGNILERFSAQQFPDLHSELNLSSLELGDSALYFCASAGTGFSPLHFGNGTRLTVT.

This clonotype qualifies as medium-sized. V is TRBV6-6 and J is TRBJ2-3; 11 bases are a match to TRBD1. With V trimmed by 8 bases and J by 0 bases, 1 base remained unmatched. The CDR3 loop spans 14 amino acids. Germline CDR1 is MNHNY and CDR2 is SVGAGI (reference sequence). CDR3 nucleotide sequence: TGTGCCAGCGGGACAGGGGGGAGCACAGATACGCAGTATTTT. Translated, it gives CASGTGGSTDTQYF.

In its sample, this clonotype was seen many times. The genes are TRBV30 and TRBJ2-7, with unresolved D. From germline, CDR1 is GTSNPN and CDR2 SVGIG (reference sequence). V lost 1 base and J lost 3, with 16 bases in between. This CDR3 contains 15 residues. This CDR3 reads CAWSAPGRNSYEQYF. The CDR3 coding sequence is TGTGCCTGGAGTGCCCCAGGTAGAAATAGCTACGAGCAGTACTTC.

This clonotype showed up just a few times. The chain uses TRBV12-3 or TRBV12-4 and TRBJ1-2; a possible D gene is TRBD1 (6 bases). This CDR3 region has 16 residues. Trimming pared 5 bases from V and 4 bases from J, leaving 20 bases between. The CDR3 here is CASSPPLGGSGYGYTF. The CDR3 nucleotides read TGTGCCAGCAGTCCCCCCCTGGGGGGCTCGGGCTATGGCTACACCTTC.

This clonotype was seen repeatedly, ten times or more. This chain connects TRBV5-4 to TRBJ2-1; D unclear. The CDR3 has 18 residues. The germline gives CDR1 SGHNT, CDR2 YYREEE (reference sequence). V was clipped by 0 bases and J by 3 bases, with 19 bases between them. In DNA, the CDR3 is TGTGCCAGCAGCTTGGACTCGGGCGGCCCCTGGGGCTACAATGAGCAGTTCTTC. It yields the protein CASSLDSGGPWGYNEQFF.

This clonotype was found many times. This sequence joins TRBV19 and TRBJ2-3, with 10 nucleotides matching TRBD2. Per germline, CDR1 LNHDA and CDR2 SQIVND (reference sequence). V shed 0 bases and J 3 bases; nucleotides not matched to a gene: 12. The CDR3 runs to 19 residues. The CDR3 spells CASSIETTSGDGWTDTQYF. The CDR3 DNA reads as TGTGCCAGTAGTATAGAAACCACTAGCGGGGATGGGTGGACAGATACGCAGTATTTT. The whole variable domain, filled in from reference TRBV19 and TRBJ2-3, reads DGGITQSPKYLFRKEGQNVTLSCEQNLNHDAMYWYRQDPGQGLRLIYYSQIVNDFQKGDIAEGYSVSREKKESFPLTVTSAQKNPTAFYLCASSIETTSGDGWTDTQYFGPGTRLTVL.

This clonotype was detected a few times. The chain carries TRBV12-3 or TRBV12-4 and TRBJ1-1; weak D call: TRBD1 (6 bases). This CDR3 comprises 15 residues. Trimming took off 3 bases at V and 4 bases at J, with 15 bases between the two ends. DNA for the CDR3: TGTGCCAGCAGTTTGGGGGGGGGCTTGGGCACTGAAGCTTTCTTT. Protein product: CASSLGGGLGTEAFF.

This clonotype was detected ten times or more. The chain links TRBV5-5 to TRBJ2-2; TRBD1 might be the D (5 bases). The CDR3 contains 15 residues. V lost 6 bases and J lost 7, with 19 bases in between. The germline CDR1 and CDR2 sequences are SGHKS and YYEKEE (reference sequence). CDR3 residues: CASTRQGLRGGELFF. The CDR3 DNA sequence: TGTGCCAGCACCAGGCAGGGCCTTCGAGGCGGGGAGCTGTTTTTT.

This chain connects TRBV3-1 to TRBJ2-7; 7 positions match TRBD1. CDR3 size: 19 residues. V was clipped by 4 bases and J by 0 bases; unmatched bases: 18. Looked up from germline, CDR1 is LGHDT and CDR2 is YNNKEL (reference sequence). CDR3 protein: CASSPRTGARAPDSYEQYF. For the CDR3, the DNA is TGTGCCAGCAGCCCTCGAACAGGGGCTCGTGCTCCCGACTCCTACGAGCAGTACTTC.

The chain uses TRBV7-9 and TRBJ1-2; tentative D call: TRBD1 (6 bases). Trimming pared 3 bases from V and 8 bases from J, leaving 10 bases between. The CDR3 consists of 12 residues. The germline gives CDR1 SEHNR, CDR2 FQNEAQ (reference sequence). The CDR3 DNA sequence: TGTGCCAGCAGCTTGGACAGAGTGGGCTACACCTTC. This codes for CASSLDRVGYTF. The full variable domain, rest sourced from reference TRBV7-9 and TRBJ1-2, is DTGVSQNPRHKITKRGQNVTFRCDPISEHNRLYWYRQTLGQGPEFLTYFQNEAQLEKSRLLSDRFSAERPKGSFSTLEIQRTEQGDSAMYLCASSLDRVGYTFGSGTRLTVV.

This clonotype was recorded a few times. CDR3: CSAERASGGERVTQFF. The CDR3, as DNA: TGCAGTGCAGAGAGGGCTAGCGGGGGGGAAAGGGTCACGCAGTTCTTC. The chain combines TRBV20-1 with TRBJ2-1, with TRBD2 matching over 12 bases. V trimming: 6 bases; J trimming: 12 bases; junction bases outside the gene matches: 18. Germline V CDR1 and CDR2: DFQATT, SNEGSKA (reference sequence). CDR3 length equals 16 residues.

In its sample, this clonotype was seen many times. The V gene is TRBV7-2, the J gene TRBJ1-3; maybe TRBD1 (6 bases). Germline lookup yields CDR1 SGHTA and CDR2 FQGNSA. Trimming removed 2 bases at V and 8 bases at J, with 16 bases between. The CDR3 runs 15 residues. The CDR3 protein is CASSLSNREGHTIYF. In DNA form, the CDR3 reads TGTGCCAGCAGCTTATCAAACAGGGAGGGACACACCATATATTTT.